The clone carrying this T cell receptor (beta chain) was detected only a few times. The antigen remains undetermined. Germline V gives CDR1 MGHRA, CDR2 YSYEKL. The length of the CDR3 is 17 residues. Losses at the gene ends were 4 bases for V and 4 bases for J; bases not matched to a gene: 15. These data originate in a study of T-cell memory formation after mild COVID-19. TCRdb re-analysed the 5' RACE reads in MiXCR, keeping a single row per CDR3 protein. In the table there are over 300,000 distinct CDR3 sequences, approximately 22% of which are singletons. General study results and limits: Shrinking CD4+ clones were chiefly CM and EM; CD8+ ones were chiefly EMRA.

The sequenced material came from PBMCs or a T cell subset sorted from them (not recorded which). The V call is TRBV4-1, the J call TRBJ2-5, with 7 bases fitting TRBD1. The receptor's source is a man younger than 30 who had mild COVID-19 (a few samples of this study predate the infection). Cell type and time point are not known. The chain's CDR3 is CASSPTGQVGLGETQYF. The DNA of the CDR3 is TGCGCCAGCAGCCCTACAGGACAGGTGGGGCTAGGAGAGACCCAGTACTTC.